This T cell receptor beta chain stems from a study of blood T cell repertoires in COVID-19. Study information: The origin of the acute and convalescent COVID-19 samples was the United States, Italy and Spain. PBMCs, B-cell-depleted T cells, or T cells provided the cDNA or gDNA that made up the material.

Authors' processing steps: Estimates of nucleated cell counts were drawn from the amplification of reference gene primers. TCRdb's table, derived via immunoSEQ multiplex PCR, lists solely in-frame clones and lacks some. That table supplies the V and J calls and clone size; D and trimming were determined from the DNA. The sample yields around 34,000 clones, 80% seen once. Sequencing input: peripheral blood. This clonotype was obtained from a woman in her 70s with acute or convalescent COVID-19.

The CDR3 DNA reads TGTGCCAGCAGTTTTTACAGGGGTTACGAGCAGTACTTC. It is translated as CASSFYRGYEQYF. The chain combines TRBV6-2 or TRBV6-3 with TRBJ2-7, with TRBD1 identical over 7 bases. CDR1 is MNHEY, CDR2 SVGEGT, per germline. The CDR3 consists of 13 residues. V was clipped by 4 bases and J by 4 bases; unmatched bases: 4.